The subject of this entry is one T cell receptor (beta chain). This clone has only a few counts. This clone's antigen is unknown. Per-nucleotide qualities are absent, and no much larger clonotype sits a single base away. This sample is drawn from a study of T cell responses to AZD1222 COVID-19 vaccine (dated by TCRdb to the early 2020s). At the level of the whole study: TCR sequencing covered more than 230 trial participants: 200 to 220 given two doses of AZD1222 and 26 given two doses of MenACWY control vaccine. Trial participants were enrolled into age subgroups of 18-55, 56-69 and 70-plus years, which contained about 150, 27 and 61 TCR-sequenced participants, respectively.

The paper's findings and limits, for the study overall: The 56-69-year group was small, and its depth increase did not reach significance, likely because of low power. Spike-specific TCR breadth and depth rose significantly after two AZD1222 doses compared with day 0 and with MenACWY recipients. Most participants were white British and females outnumbered males, and the authors suggested that clonal diversity may have been underestimated. Because no samples from the day 14 peak response were available, repertoires could be characterized only after the peak T cell response. Only five to seven AZD1222 recipients were SARS-CoV-2 seropositive at baseline, limiting conclusions about previously exposed vaccinees. Reportedly, close to half of the unique spike-specific TCRs recognized epitopes lying outside the regions that are mutated in the B.1.351 and B.1.1.7 variants. CD4 TCRs associated with the vaccine covered the entire spike protein, and the dominant responses were in regions 160-218 and 743-854.

The time point label of this sample denotes: about 28 days (+/-7) after the second vaccine dose. Because spike-specific TCR depth and breadth did not differ between the two schedules, AZD1222 recipients who got a second dose at roughly 4 weeks were pooled with those who got a second dose at roughly 12 weeks. Vaccinee samples came from UK trials COV001 and COV002, including a single-blind randomized controlled phase 2/3 trial of AZD1222 (ChAdOx1 nCoV-19) in healthy adults. Trial participant PBMC samples were collected at day 0 and day 28 after the second dose for TCRbeta chain sequencing. The CDR3 regions of human TCRbeta chains were analyzed by immunosequencing. On the study's bioinformatics: TCRs in the repertoires were matched against a reference library of SARS-CoV-2-specific TCRs that had been generated with the MIRA antigen-specificity platform. Breadth was defined as the fraction of unique TCRs that were SARS-CoV-2-associated, and depth was defined as the fraction of total T cells that were SARS-CoV-2-associated. Using the MIRA data, each spike-specific TCR was assigned both to the spike region to which the TCR was reactive and to a CD4 or CD8 class. Log10-transformed breadth and depth values were compared by one-way ANOVA with Sidak's multiple comparisons tests. The immuneACCESS repertoire file appears here via TCRdb, limited to in-frame rearrangements. These files lack a portion of the clones; in checked studies, under half of the deficit traces to unresolved V genes, and the cause of the others is not known. Clone size and the V and J calls come from that table; the DNA yielded D and trimming. Across this sample there are about 270,000 clones, with 94% seen only once. Of the sample, around 0.5% falls within the top ten clones.

Looking up the germline V gene yields CDR1 KGHDR and CDR2 SFDVKD. Spanning cysteine to phenylalanine, the CDR3 consists of 13 amino acids. CDR3 DNA is the only sequence kept; it has 39 bases, read in frame from the first base. The germline ends are 7 bases apart after V is trimmed by 4 bases and J by 2 bases. The sample in question was peripheral blood, obtained 28 days after the second AZD1222 dose. The chain joins TRBV24-1 to TRBJ2-5, with TRBD2 perhaps the D gene, on 6 matching bases. This TCR was sampled from an adult who received the AZD1222 COVID-19 vaccine. The CDR3 has the sequence CATSDGSQETQYF. In nucleotide form, the sequence is TGTGCCACCAGTGACGGGAGTCAAGAGACCCAGTACTTC.